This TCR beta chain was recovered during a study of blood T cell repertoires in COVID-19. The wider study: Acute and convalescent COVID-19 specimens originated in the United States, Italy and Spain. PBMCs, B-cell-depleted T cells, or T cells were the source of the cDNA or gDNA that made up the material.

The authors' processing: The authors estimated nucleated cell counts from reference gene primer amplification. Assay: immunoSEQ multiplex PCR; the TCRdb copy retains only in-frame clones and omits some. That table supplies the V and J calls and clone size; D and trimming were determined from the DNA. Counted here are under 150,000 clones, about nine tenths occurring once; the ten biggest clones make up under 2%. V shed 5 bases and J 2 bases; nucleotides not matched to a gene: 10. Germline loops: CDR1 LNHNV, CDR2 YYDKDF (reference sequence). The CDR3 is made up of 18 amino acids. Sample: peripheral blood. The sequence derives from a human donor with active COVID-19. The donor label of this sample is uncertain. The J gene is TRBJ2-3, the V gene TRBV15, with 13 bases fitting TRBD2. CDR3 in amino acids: CATSEGTGLAGVTDTQYF. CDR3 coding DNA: TGTGCCACCAGCGAAGGGACCGGACTAGCGGGGGTCACAGATACGCAGTATTTT.